The 13 T cell receptor beta chains below come from one sample, sequenced in a study of blood T cell repertoires in COVID-19. Here immunoSEQ multiplex PCR was the method, and the copy in TCRdb shows in-frame clones only, minus some. This sample carries roughly 100,000 clones, around four fifths of them seen once, and the ten largest clones take about 9%. Sample: peripheral blood. These receptors were taken from a man aged 55 to 69 with active or convalescent COVID-19.

This clone occurred once. The J gene is TRBJ2-7, the V gene TRBV3-1 (or the pseudogene TRBV3-2); 12 bases line up with TRBD2. The CDR3 extends over 17 amino acids. V shed 1 base and J 1 base; nucleotides not matched to a gene: 5. Germline V gives CDR1 LGHDT, CDR2 YNNKEL (reference sequence). DNA of the CDR3: TGTGCCAGCAGCCAAGGACTAGCGGGAGCAGTTTCCTACGAGCAGTACTTC. Protein: CASSQGLAGAVSYEQYF.

The J gene is TRBJ2-1, the V gene TRBV7-2; TRBD2 matches 7 bases. The J segment lost 6 bases and the V segment lost 5 bases, leaving 4 bases of the junction unmatched. Germline CDR1 reads SGHTA; CDR2 reads FQGNSA. CDR3 length: 13 residues. The CDR3 DNA follows: TGTGCCAGCAGCGGGTGGACTAGCAATGAGCAGTTCTTC. As protein: CASSGWTSNEQFF. The full variable domain, completed using reference TRBV7-2 and TRBJ2-1, is GAGVSQSPSNKVTEKGKDVELRCDPISGHTALYWYRQSLGQGLEFLIYFQGNSAPDKSGLPSDRFSAERTGGSVSTLTIQRTQQEDSAVYLCASSGWTSNEQFFGPGTRLTVL.

The chain has TRBV4-3 and TRBJ2-1, with TRBD2 identical over 8 bases. This CDR3 spans 16 amino acids. Germline lookup yields CDR1 LGHNA and CDR2 YSLEER. V lost 1 base, J lost 4 bases, and 6 bases stayed unmatched. The CDR3 sequence is CASSQAGLAGYNEQFF. The CDR3 region has the DNA TGCGCCAGCAGCCAAGCGGGCCTAGCGGGTTACAATGAGCAGTTCTTC.

This clone has just a few counts. The rearrangement joins TRBV28 to TRBJ1-5; D gene unclear. The germline CDR1 and CDR2 sequences are MDHEN and SYDVKM. V was cut by 6 bases and J by 4 bases, with 7 bases left in between. The CDR3 runs to 12 residues. Here the CDR3 reads CASRWANQPQHF. CDR3 bases: TGTGCCAGCAGATGGGCGAATCAGCCCCAGCATTTT.

This chain uses TRBV7-2 with TRBJ2-2; TRBD2 agrees at 7 bases. The germline V gene encodes CDR1 SGHTA and CDR2 FQGNSA. V lost 2 bases and J lost 5; bases outside the gene matches: 5. This CDR3 region has 15 residues. CDR3: CASSLRLAVTGELFF. The CDR3 coding sequence is TGTGCCAGCAGCTTACGACTAGCAGTAACCGGGGAGCTGTTTTTT.

The V gene is TRBV7-2, the J gene TRBJ2-1, with TRBD1 as a possible D gene (6 bases). The CDR3 extends over 14 amino acids. V gave up 4 bases and J gave up 6 bases, with 13 bases separating them. Germline loops: CDR1 SGHTA, CDR2 FQGNSA. The CDR3 nucleotides are TGTGCCAGCAGCTCACCCAGGGGCGGCAATGAGCAGTTCTTC. This encodes CASSSPRGGNEQFF.

The V call is TRBV5-4, the J call TRBJ2-7, with 13 bases lining up with TRBD2. CDR3 length: 16 amino acids. The ends lost 0 bases at V and 1 base at J; junction bases unmatched: 1. Per germline, CDR1 SGHNT and CDR2 YYREEE (reference sequence). As DNA, the CDR3 is TGTGCCAGCAGCTTGGGGGGACTAGCGGGATCCTACGAGCAGTACTTC. This encodes CASSLGGLAGSYEQYF.

The V and J genes are TRBV18 and TRBJ2-6; D is unclear. The V end was cut by 0 bases, the J end by 0 bases, with 3 bases between. This CDR3 region has 15 residues. CDR1 and CDR2 (germline): KGHSH, LQKENI. The CDR3 nucleotides are TGTGCCAGCTCACCACCGAGCTCTGGGGCCAACGTCCTGACTTTC. Protein product: CASSPPSSGANVLTF. Full variable domain (outside the CDR3, taken from reference TRBV18 and TRBJ2-6): NAGVMQNPRHLVRRRGQEARLRCSPMKGHSHVYWYRQLPEEGLKFMVYLQKENIIDESGMPKERFSAEFPKEGPSILRIQQVVRGDSAAYFCASSPPSSGANVLTFGAGSRLTVL.

The chain is built from TRBV29-1 and TRBJ1-1; D is unresolved. This CDR3 has 11 residues. V was cut by 5 bases and J by 2 bases, with 6 bases left in between. Germline V CDR1 and CDR2: SQVTM, ANQGSEA. The CDR3 DNA reads TGCAGCGTTCCCCTCAACACTGAAGCTTTCTTT. The encoded protein is CSVPLNTEAFF.

J is TRBJ2-1 and V is TRBV20-1, with 12 bases lining up with TRBD2. The CDR3 sequence is 18 residues long. Germline loops: CDR1 DFQATT, CDR2 SNEGSKA (reference sequence). V lost 3 bases and J lost 3; bases outside the gene matches: 12. The CDR3 bases are TGCAGTGCTAGTGCCCCCTCTAGCGGGAGGGCCTTCTACAATGAGCAGTTCTTC. Amino acid sequence: CSASAPSSGRAFYNEQFF.

This chain connects TRBV7-2 to TRBJ2-3, with TRBD2 identical over 10 bases. V was clipped by 5 bases and J by 3 bases; unmatched bases: 11. The germline gives CDR1 SGHTA, CDR2 FQGNSA. The CDR3 has 17 residues. The CDR3 nucleotides read TGTGCCAGCAGCCCAACGCATCTAGCGGGAGAAACAGATACGCAGTATTTT. Its translation: CASSPTHLAGETDTQYF. The entire variable domain, with the rest obtained from reference TRBV7-2 and TRBJ2-3, is as follows: GAGVSQSPSNKVTEKGKDVELRCDPISGHTALYWYRQSLGQGLEFLIYFQGNSAPDKSGLPSDRFSAERTGGSVSTLTIQRTQQEDSAVYLCASSPTHLAGETDTQYFGPGTRLTVL.

The chain joins TRBV2 to TRBJ1-1; D gene unclear. The CDR3 length is 13 residues. V lost 6 bases to trimming and J lost 2 bases, with 10 bases between them. The V gene's germline CDR1 is SNHLY and CDR2 FYNNEI. CDR3 sequence (DNA): TGTGCCAGCAGGGAGGACGGCAACACTGAAGCTTTCTTT. Protein: CASREDGNTEAFF.

In DNA form, the CDR3 reads TGTGCCAGCCTCACCCGACTAGCGGGATCCTACAATGAGCAGTTCTTC. It specifies CASLTRLAGSYNEQFF. The V and J genes are TRBV28 and TRBJ2-1; 11 bases are shared with TRBD2. CDR3 length equals 16 residues. With 8 bases clipped from V and 1 base from J, the junction kept 7 bases outside the gene matches. Looked up from germline, CDR1 is MDHEN and CDR2 is SYDVKM.